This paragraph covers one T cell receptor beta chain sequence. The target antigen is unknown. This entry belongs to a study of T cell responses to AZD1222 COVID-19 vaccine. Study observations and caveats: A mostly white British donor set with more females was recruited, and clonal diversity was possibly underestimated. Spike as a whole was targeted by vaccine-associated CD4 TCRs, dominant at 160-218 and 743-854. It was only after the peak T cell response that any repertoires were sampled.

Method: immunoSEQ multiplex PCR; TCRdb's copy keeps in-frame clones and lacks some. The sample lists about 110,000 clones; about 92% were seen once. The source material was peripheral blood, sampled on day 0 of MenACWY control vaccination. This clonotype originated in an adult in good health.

The CDR3: CASSLNLPREQYF. The CDR3 region has the DNA TGTGCCAGCAGCTTAAATCTCCCCCGGGAACAGTACTTC. The chain carries TRBV7-8 and TRBJ2-7; TRBD2 is a possible D gene (5 bases). The germline CDR1 and CDR2 sequences are SGHVS and FQNEAQ. Deletions cut 2 bases from V and 10 bases from J, with 15 bases between. The CDR3 length is 13 residues.